These 18 T cell receptor beta chains share one sample of origin, sequenced in a study of immune evolution from preneoplasia to lung adenocarcinoma. The method was immunoSEQ multiplex PCR; TCRdb's version includes in-frame clones alone and lacks a portion of them. The data show about 9,500 clones, with 70% to 80% seen just once and approximately 10% held by the top ten. Sequencing used FFPE minimally invasive lung adenocarcinoma tissue. These receptors were collected from a donor aged 70 or over with lung adenocarcinoma.

The chain couples TRBV9 to TRBJ1-1, with a tentative D call TRBD1 (5 bases). The CDR3 length is 14 residues. Looked up from germline, CDR1 is SGDLS and CDR2 is YYNGEE. Trimming took 3 bases from V and 3 from J, leaving 12 bases between them. This CDR3 reads CASSADQGYTEAFF. In nucleotides, the CDR3 is TGTGCCAGCAGCGCCGACCAGGGATACACTGAAGCTTTCTTT.

Relative to its sample, this clone is medium-sized (0.01 to 0.1%). The chain employs TRBV18 and TRBJ2-5; 9 bases map to TRBD1. Trimming removed 3 bases from V and 7 bases from J; junction bases left unmatched: 6. Germline CDR1 and CDR2: KGHSH and LQKENI. This CDR3 spans 14 amino acids. The CDR3 spells CASSPGTGQTTQYF. CDR3 nucleotides: TGTGCCAGCTCACCTGGGACAGGGCAAACGACCCAGTACTTC.

Turning to this clone: A read error may account for a junction end that differs from germline. This chain connects TRBV4-2 to TRBJ1-1; TRBD1 is a possible D gene (5 bases). The CDR3 covers 15 residues. Germline V gene sequence: CDR1 LGHNA, CDR2 YNFKEQ. The CDR3: CASSQDLSGAGEAFF. CDR3 nucleotide sequence: TGTGCCAGTAGCCAAGATCTTTCCGGGGCGGGTGAAGCTTTCTTT.

This clone was found a few times. This chain links TRBV9 with TRBJ1-2, with no clear D. The germline gives CDR1 SGDLS, CDR2 YYNGEE. Trimming took off 1 base at V and 7 bases at J, with 11 bases between the two ends. CDR3 length equals 13 residues. The CDR3 sequence is CASSVNTDGGYTF. The CDR3 bases are TGTGCCAGCAGCGTAAACACAGACGGTGGCTACACCTTC. The variable domain in full, with the rest retrieved from reference TRBV9 and TRBJ1-2, is DSGVTQTPKHLITATGQRVTLRCSPRSGDLSVYWYQQSLDQGLQFLIQYYNGEERAKGNILERFSAQQFPDLHSELNLSSLELGDSALYFCASSVNTDGGYTFGSGTRLTVV.

This chain connects TRBV10-2 to TRBJ2-7; 11 positions agree with TRBD2. This CDR3 is 16 amino acids long. The V gene's germline CDR1 is WSHSY and CDR2 SAAADI. Trimming at V came to 0 bases and at J to 5 bases, leaving 6 bases not matched to a gene. The CDR3 region is CASSESRLAGPNEQYF. As DNA, the CDR3 is TGCGCCAGCAGTGAGTCCCGACTAGCGGGGCCGAACGAGCAGTACTTC.

V is TRBV10-1 and J is TRBJ2-1; a possible D gene is TRBD1 (5 bases). Germline V gene data show CDR1 as WNHNN and CDR2 as SYGVQD (reference sequence). CDR3 length: 14 amino acids. V lost 3 bases and J lost 4, with 10 bases in between. CDR3 loop: CASSDREGYNEQFF. The CDR3 DNA sequence: TGCGCCAGCAGTGACAGGGAAGGGTACAATGAGCAGTTCTTC.

This chain joins TRBV7-9 and TRBJ2-6, with 8 nucleotides matching TRBD1. The CDR3 consists of 17 residues. V lost 3 bases to trimming and J lost 2 bases; unmatched junction nucleotides: 6. CDR1 is SEHNR, CDR2 FQNEAQ, per germline (reference sequence). In DNA, the CDR3 is TGTGCCAGCAGCTTGTGGCAACAGGGGGCTGGGGCCAACGTCCTGACTTTC. Translation gives CASSLWQQGAGANVLTF.

The chain joins TRBV2 to TRBJ2-7; D remains ambiguous. CDR1 SNHLY and CDR2 FYNNEI come from the germline V gene. The length of the CDR3 is 15 residues. With 1 base removed from V and 5 bases from J, the gap between germline ends came to 15 bases. CDR3 DNA sequence: TGTGCCAGCAGTGAAGGCCTCTACAGTCGCGACGAGCAGTACTTC. Its protein is CASSEGLYSRDEQYF.

The V and J genes are TRBV11-2 and TRBJ2-2; 13 positions agree with TRBD2. The length of the CDR3 is 17 residues. After removal of 5 bases from V and 0 bases from J, the junction contained 3 bases not matched to a gene. CDR1 SGHAT and CDR2 FQNNGV come from the germline V gene. CDR3 in DNA: TGTGCCAGCAGCGGGGGACTAGCGGGATCGAACACCGGGGAGCTGTTTTTT. It yields the protein CASSGGLAGSNTGELFF.

This clone was counted only a few times. This chain joins TRBV19 and TRBJ2-4; no definite D call. The germline CDR1 and CDR2 sequences are LNHDA and SQIVND (reference sequence). Trimming shortened V by 0 bases and J by 4 bases, and 7 bases separated the two germline ends. The CDR3 covers 14 residues. CDR3 DNA sequence: TGTGCCAGTAGTATAGACTGGGAAAAAAACATTCAGTACTTC. It translates to CASSIDWEKNIQYF.

The chain couples TRBV5-1 to TRBJ2-2, with a possible D match to TRBD2 (6 bases). CDR1 is SGHRS, CDR2 YFSETQ, per germline. The germline V and J ends were trimmed by 4 bases and 4 bases, with 14 bases remaining between them. The CDR3 runs to 15 residues. The CDR3: CASSPQVGSTGELFF. The CDR3 region has the DNA TGCGCCAGCAGCCCGCAGGTCGGGAGCACCGGGGAGCTGTTTTTT.

The genes are TRBV5-4 and TRBJ2-7, with TRBD2 matching 9 bases. This CDR3 contains 13 residues. V was clipped by 6 bases and J by 3 bases; unmatched bases: 4. CDR1 is SGHNT, CDR2 YYREEE, per germline (reference sequence). The CDR3 reads CASTLAGVYEQYF. CDR3 in DNA: TGTGCCAGCACATTAGCGGGGGTCTACGAGCAGTACTTC.

The gene calls are TRBV7-2 and TRBJ2-7; D perhaps matches TRBD2 (6 bases). Trimming removed 7 bases at V and 2 bases at J, with 12 bases between. The germline CDR1 and CDR2 sequences are SGHTA and FQGNSA. This CDR3 contains 13 residues. CDR3 loop: CASTGTYPYEQYF. CDR3 sequence (DNA): TGTGCCAGCACGGGGACTTATCCCTACGAGCAGTACTTC.

This sequence joins TRBV18 and TRBJ2-7; 10 positions match TRBD2. V was pared by 2 bases and J by 0 bases, with 4 bases of the junction left unmatched. From germline, CDR1 is KGHSH and CDR2 LQKENI. The CDR3 spans 16 residues. The CDR3 is CASSPEGLAYSYEQYF. The CDR3 nucleotides read TGTGCCAGCTCACCAGAGGGACTAGCGTACTCCTACGAGCAGTACTTC.

This chain uses TRBV14 with TRBJ1-3, with 8 bases matching TRBD1. The CDR3 spans 16 residues. Germline loops: CDR1 SGHDN, CDR2 FVKESK. The junction had 9 bases not matched to a gene; V was cut back by 4 bases and J by 4 bases. CDR3 sequence (DNA): TGTGCCAGCAGCCCTCCGGGACAGGTCCCCGGAAACACCATATATTTT. It is translated as CASSPPGQVPGNTIYF.

This sequence joins TRBV5-1 and TRBJ2-2; possible D gene TRBD1, 6 bases. V was shortened by 1 base and J by 5 bases, with 12 bases between the two germline ends. Germline V gene data show CDR1 as SGHRS and CDR2 as YFSETQ. The CDR3 runs to 15 residues. The CDR3 loop is CASSLPTGETGELFF. Written as DNA, the CDR3 is TGCGCCAGCAGCTTGCCGACAGGTGAAACCGGGGAGCTGTTTTTT.

CDR3 loop: CASSRGRSGSPHEQYF. The DNA of the CDR3 is TGTGCCAGCAGCCGGGGGAGAAGCGGGAGTCCCCACGAGCAGTACTTC. V gene TRBV5-6 combines with J gene TRBJ2-7, with 8 bases aligning to TRBD2. The V gene's germline CDR1 is SGHDT and CDR2 YYEEEE. The CDR3 runs 16 residues. The junction had 14 bases not matched to a gene; V was cut back by 4 bases and J by 5 bases.

The chain recombines TRBV6-6 with TRBJ2-1; TRBD2 aligns across 12 bases. There are 16 residues in the CDR3. After removal of 8 bases from V and 5 bases from J, the junction contained 10 bases not matched to a gene. CDR1 and CDR2 from the germline V gene are MNHNY and SVGAGI (reference sequence). This chain's CDR3 is CASSSGRAPIHNEQFF. CDR3 nucleotide sequence: TGTGCCAGCTCTAGCGGGAGGGCCCCCATACACAATGAGCAGTTCTTC.